This T cell receptor beta chain comes out of a study of T cell changes during pregnancy in multiple sclerosis (dated by TCRdb to the late 2010s). Broadly, across the study: The study examined how the T cell repertoire changed over the course of pregnancy in women with multiple sclerosis.

Regarding this clone: This receptor's antigen is unknown. No much larger clone is present one base from it, and per-base qualities are unavailable.

V and J lose 5 bases and 7 bases, and a span of 14 bases separates them. From a lookup of the germline V gene (reference sequence), CDR1 and CDR2 are SEHNR and FQNEAQ. The CDR3 starts with the cysteine, ends with the phenylalanine, and has 13 residues. Here the CDR3 DNA is all that survives: 39 bases in frame from base 1. To prepare the library, the immunoSEQ multiplex PCR assay was applied. Imported from immuneACCESS, the table was reduced by TCRdb to in-frame sequences with V and J called. These copies leave out some clones; in studies compared against another copy, an unresolved V gene accounts for under half, and the cause of the remainder is not known. A total of around 75,000 clones appear in this sample, roughly 90% of them only once. The ten largest make up approximately 1% of the sample.

The input for sequencing was peripheral blood, taken in the first trimester of pregnancy. The sequence came from a female donor in good health, enrolled as a control in a pregnancy study. This receptor chain uses TRBV7-9 and TRBJ1-1; a tentative D call is TRBD1 (6 bases match). The CDR3 has the sequence CASSAGGAVEAFF. In nucleotide form, the sequence is TGTGCCAGCAGCGCTGGGGGGGCGGTTGAAGCTTTCTTT.